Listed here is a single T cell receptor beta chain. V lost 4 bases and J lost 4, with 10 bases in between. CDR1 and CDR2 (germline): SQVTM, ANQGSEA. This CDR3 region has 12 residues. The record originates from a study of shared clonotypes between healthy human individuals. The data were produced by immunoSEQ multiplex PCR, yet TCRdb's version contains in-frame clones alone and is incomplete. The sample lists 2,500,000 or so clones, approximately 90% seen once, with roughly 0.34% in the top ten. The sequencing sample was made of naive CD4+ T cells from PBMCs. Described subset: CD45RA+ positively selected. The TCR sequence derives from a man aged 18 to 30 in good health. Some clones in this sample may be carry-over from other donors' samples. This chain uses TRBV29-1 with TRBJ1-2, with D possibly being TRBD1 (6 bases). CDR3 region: CSVVGGVYGYTF. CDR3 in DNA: TGCAGCGTTGTAGGGGGAGTCTATGGCTACACCTTC.